A selection of T cell receptor beta chains follows, all from one sample in a study of blood T cell repertoires in COVID-19. Sequencing was performed with immunoSEQ multiplex PCR; in TCRdb, only in-frame clones are kept and a portion is missing. The table lists tens of thousands of clones, more than 60% of them singletons. The specimen was peripheral blood. All receptors come from a woman aged 45-65 years with acute or convalescent COVID-19. CDR3s include the opening cysteine and the closing phenylalanine or tryptophan. The D gene is left open where the match is weak. A row's size may be missing; if present it is once, few, many or a size class.

abundance	d_gene	v_gene	j_gene	CDR3nt	CDR3aa
-	TRBD2	TRBV7-2	TRBJ2-7	TGTGCCAGCAGCTGGACTAGCGGGAGCTACGAGCAGTACTTC	CASSWTSGSYEQYF
few	-	TRBV27	TRBJ1-1	TGTGCCAGCAATGCCGGTGTCGGGGGAAGCACTGAAGCTTTCTTT	CASNAGVGGSTEAFF
-	-	TRBV9	TRBJ1-1	TGTGCCAGCAGCCGACAGGATATGAAGAACACTGAAGCTTTCTTT	CASSRQDMKNTEAFF
-	-	TRBV9	TRBJ1-1	TGTGCCAGCAGCGTAGGACAGTCTGTGACTGAAGCTTTCTTT	CASSVGQSVTEAFF
-	TRBD1	TRBV5-1	TRBJ2-5	TGCGCCAGCAGCTTCGGGACAGGGAATAGAGAGACCCAGTACTTC	CASSFGTGNRETQYF
-	-	TRBV9	TRBJ1-6	TGTGCCAGCAGCGCCACAAGCTCCTATAATTCACCCCTCCACTTT	CASSATSSYNSPLHF
-	-	TRBV18	TRBJ2-1	TGTGCCAGCTCACCACCGGGCAGAAGTAGTGGGAATGAGCAGTTCTTC	CASSPPGRSSGNEQFF
-	TRBD1	TRBV14	TRBJ2-1	TGTGCCAGCAGCCCTCACGACAGGGGCAATGAGCAGTTCTTC	CASSPHDRGNEQFF
-	-	TRBV6-6	TRBJ1-4	TGTGCCAGCAGTTACTCGATGGAGGGACGTGAAAAACTGTTTTTT	CASSYSMEGREKLFF
-	-	TRBV27	TRBJ1-6	TGTGCCAGCAGATTAGGGACAAAACCAAATTCACCCCTCCACTTT	CASRLGTKPNSPLHF
-	-	TRBV6-5	TRBJ1-1	TGTGCCAGCAGTTACTCGACACAGGGCCGCGCTTTCTTT	CASSYSTQGRAFF
-	TRBD2	TRBV7-6	TRBJ2-1	TGTGCCAGCAGCTTCAAATTAGCGGGGGGGCAGAATGAGCAGTTCTTC	CASSFKLAGGQNEQFF
-	TRBD2	TRBV7-3	TRBJ2-1	TGTGCCAGCAGTCCAACTAGCGGGAGCGATGAGCAGTTCTTC	CASSPTSGSDEQFF
-	-	TRBV4-1	TRBJ1-3	TGCGCCAGCAGCCAAGAATACGACGGGGGAAACACCATATATTTT	CASSQEYDGGNTIYF
-	TRBD1	TRBV2	TRBJ1-2	TGTGCCAGCAGAACGACAGGGACCTATGGCTACACCTTC	CASRTTGTYGYTF
-	TRBD2	TRBV27	TRBJ2-7	TGTGCCAGCAGTATGTGGCGGGGGGACTACGAGCAGTACTTC	CASSMWRGDYEQYF
-	TRBD2	TRBV7-7	TRBJ2-1	TGTGCCAGCAGCTTAGGCCCGGGACTAGCGGGAAGGTCCTACAATGAGCAGTTCTTC	CASSLGPGLAGRSYNEQFF
once	TRBD1	TRBV11-2	TRBJ1-3	TGTGCCAGCAGCTTAGGAACAGGGGGCGGGAACACCATATATTTT	CASSLGTGGGNTIYF
-	TRBD2	TRBV15	TRBJ2-7	TGTGCCACCAGCAGTTCGCGGGAGCTGGGAGAGCAGTACTTC	CATSSSRELGEQYF
-	-	TRBV6-4	TRBJ1-5	TGTGCCAGCAGTGGAGAGGCTGAACAGCCCCAGCATTTT	CASSGEAEQPQHF
-	TRBD2	TRBV30	TRBJ2-5	TGTGCCTGGAGTGTATGGGGGGAGGGCCGGGAGACCCAGTACTTC	CAWSVWGEGRETQYF
-	-	TRBV5-1	TRBJ2-3	TGCGCCAGCAGAGAGGGAGGGGGGCCGACCGGTACGCAGTATTTT	CASREGGGPTGTQYF
-	TRBD1	TRBV10-1	TRBJ2-1	TGCGCCAGCAGTGGCCCGGGACAGGGAAAAAATGAGCAGTTCTTC	CASSGPGQGKNEQFF
-	TRBD1	TRBV14	TRBJ2-2	TGTGCCAGCAGCCGCCGGACAGGGAACACCGGGGAGCTGTTTTTT	CASSRRTGNTGELFF
few	-	TRBV21-1	TRBJ2-2	TGTGCCAGCAGCAAAGGACAGCTCACCGGGGAGCTGTTTTTT	CASSKGQLTGELFF
-	-	TRBV2	TRBJ2-3	TGTGCCAGCAGTCTAGTGGCAGATACGCAGTATTTT	CASSLVADTQYF
-	-	TRBV7-9	TRBJ1-2	TGTGCCAGCAGCTTAGATAGCGGGACCCAAACTAACTATGGCTACACCTTC	CASSLDSGTQTNYGYTF
-	-	TRBV30	TRBJ1-2	TGTGCCTGGAGCGAGTTGGACAGAAACTATGGCTACACCTTC	CAWSELDRNYGYTF
-	-	TRBV21-1	TRBJ1-3	TGTGCCAGCCTACGTCAGGGAAAGACTGGAAACACCATATATTTT	CASLRQGKTGNTIYF
-	-	TRBV6-5	TRBJ1-3	TGTGCCAGCAGTTACTACAGGGCCCACTCTGGAAACACCATATATTTT	CASSYYRAHSGNTIYF
-	-	TRBV5-1	TRBJ2-3	TGCGCCAGCAGCTTGGTTGGGACTTCTAGCACAGATACGCAGTATTTT	CASSLVGTSSTDTQYF
-	-	TRBV27	TRBJ1-1	TGTGCCAGCGGATCAGGGTGGAACACTGAAGCTTTCTTT	CASGSGWNTEAFF
-	TRBD2	TRBV4-1	TRBJ2-7	TGCGCCAGCAGCCGCATAGCGCGGGAGGGCGACGAGCAGTACTTC	CASSRIAREGDEQYF
-	-	TRBV5-1	TRBJ1-3	TGCGCCAGCAGCCATGGGACACCTAACTCTGGAAACACCATATATTTT	CASSHGTPNSGNTIYF
-	TRBD1	TRBV5-1	TRBJ2-3	TGCGCCAGCAGCTCCCGACAGGGTCCGGATACGCAGTATTTT	CASSSRQGPDTQYF
-	TRBD1	TRBV18	TRBJ2-3	TGTGCCAGCTCAGAACGACAGGGGTTGTCAGATACGCAGTATTTT	CASSERQGLSDTQYF
-	-	TRBV6-6	TRBJ1-3	TGTGCCAGCAGTTACCAGCAGGGGACTGGAAACACCATATATTTT	CASSYQQGTGNTIYF
-	-	TRBV18	TRBJ2-1	TGTGCCAGCTCACCCCAGCAGGGAAACAATGAGCAGTTCTTC	CASSPQQGNNEQFF
-	-	TRBV10-3	TRBJ1-5	TGTGCCATCAGTGAGTTAGAAGATAGCAATCAGCCCCAGCATTTT	CAISELEDSNQPQHF
-	TRBD1	TRBV19	TRBJ1-2	TGTGCCAGTAATCCGTCGGGACAGGGGGCTGGCTACACCTTC	CASNPSGQGAGYTF
-	-	TRBV3-1/TRBV3-2	TRBJ1-2	TGTGCCAGCAGCATACGACCAGGGTATGGCTACACCTTC	CASSIRPGYGYTF
-	-	TRBV3-1/TRBV3-2	TRBJ1-2	TGTGCCAGCAGCCAGGGCGCAGTTAACTATGGCTACACCTTC	CASSQGAVNYGYTF
-	-	TRBV28	TRBJ1-1	TGTGCCAGCAGTTTGGCAGGCCGGAACACTGAAGCTTTCTTT	CASSLAGRNTEAFF
few	TRBD2	TRBV4-2	TRBJ2-2	TGTGCCAGCAGCCAAGAGGCGGGAGGGCCCGGGGAGCTGTTTTTT	CASSQEAGGPGELFF
-	TRBD1	TRBV13	TRBJ1-3	TGTGCCAGCAGCTCCACCAGGACAGGGCGAGGAAACACCATATATTTT	CASSSTRTGRGNTIYF
-	TRBD1	TRBV5-5	TRBJ1-5	TGTGCCAGCAGCTGGACAGGGGGTAGCAATCAGCCCCAGCATTTT	CASSWTGGSNQPQHF